These T cell receptor beta chains were read from a single sample in a study of regulatory T cells in long-lasting Graves disease. Each CDR3 protein is one row after TCRdb ran MiXCR on the multiplex PCR reads. This sample carries some 490,000 distinct CDR3 sequences, about 12% of them seen once, and the ten largest clones take roughly 8.2%. The sample was also linked to a second study, of T cells in Graves' hyperthyroidism and ophthalmopathy.

The sequenced sample was peripheral blood mononuclear cells (PBMCs), obtained at new diagnosis, from a patient treated with antithyroid drugs. The receptors originated from a woman in her 30s with Graves disease. Each CDR3 is given with its conserved first and last residue. A D gene is named only where the DNA matches it firmly. Expanded clones are given a class, and other clones once, few, many or no size at all.

d_call,clone_size,j_call,v_call,cdr3_aa,cdr3_nt
TRBD1,-,TRBJ1-1,TRBV6-2/TRBV6-3,CASSWTGETEAFF,TGTGCCAGCAGTTGGACAGGGGAGACTGAAGCTTTCTTT
TRBD2,many,TRBJ2-7,TRBV5-6,CASSALAGGPLDF,TGTGCCAGCAGCGCACTAGCGGGAGGGCCCTTGGACTTC
-,many,TRBJ1-2,TRBV14,CASSQVGSGSYGYTF,TGTGCCAGCAGCCAAGTTGGTTCGGGTAGCTATGGCTACACCTTC
-,few,TRBJ2-3,TRBV7-2,CASSRAPRPDTQYF,TGTGCCAGCAGCCGAGCCCCACGGCCAGATACGCAGTATTTT
-,-,TRBJ2-6,TRBV19,CASKNVRSGANVLTF,TGTGCCAGCAAGAATGTACGCTCTGGGGCCAACGTCCTGACTTTC
-,-,TRBJ2-1,TRBV24-1,CATSDSASRANEQFF,TGTGCCACCAGTGACTCCGCCAGTAGGGCTAACGAGCAGTTCTTC
TRBD2,many,TRBJ2-2,TRBV2,CASSEVAGRNGELFF,TGTGCCAGCAGTGAAGTAGCGGGGAGGAACGGGGAGCTGTTTTTT
-,few,TRBJ2-7,TRBV27,CASSLRGPEGGEQYF,TGTGCCAGCAGTTTACGAGGCCCTGAGGGGGGCGAGCAGTACTTC
-,many,TRBJ1-5,TRBV12-3/TRBV12-4,CASTRGRYQPQHF,TGTGCCAGCACCAGAGGACGATATCAGCCCCAGCATTTT
TRBD1,-,TRBJ1-1,TRBV19,CASIKQGPGVTEAFF,TGTGCCAGTATTAAACAGGGGCCCGGGGTCACTGAAGCTTTCTTT
-,many,TRBJ2-7,TRBV6-2/TRBV6-3,CASSETRQAGEQYF,TGTGCCAGCAGTGAAACGAGACAGGCTGGGGAGCAGTACTTC
TRBD2,many,TRBJ2-2,TRBV28,CASSLSLAGVSGELFF,TGTGCCAGCAGTTTATCGTTAGCGGGAGTCTCTGGGGAGCTGTTTTTT
-,many,TRBJ1-1,TRBV9,CASSVGSANTEAFF,TGTGCCAGCAGCGTAGGTTCGGCGAACACTGAAGCTTTCTTT
TRBD2,many,TRBJ2-1,TRBV20-1,CSAVLRSGRMAYEQFF,TGCAGTGCCGTGCTGCGCAGCGGGAGAATGGCATATGAGCAGTTCTTC
-,-,TRBJ2-1,TRBV20-1,CSASVSLRDEQFF,TGCAGTGCTAGTGTCAGTCTTAGAGATGAGCAGTTCTTC
-,few,TRBJ2-1,TRBV5-1,CASSLGVWAGNEQFF,TGCGCCAGCAGCTTGGGAGTGTGGGCAGGCAATGAGCAGTTCTTC
-,many,TRBJ2-3,TRBV24-1,CATPRGTRTDTQYF,TGTGCCACCCCACGGGGTACTCGCACAGATACGCAGTATTTT
TRBD2,-,TRBJ2-3,TRBV6-2/TRBV6-3,CASGGLARETDTQYF,TGTGCCAGCGGAGGACTAGCGCGGGAGACAGATACGCAGTATTTT
-,-,TRBJ2-7,TRBV6-1,CASSGTDGSSYEQYF,TGTGCCAGCAGTGGAACTGACGGGAGCTCCTACGAGCAGTACTTC
-,many,TRBJ2-3,TRBV9,CASSVGFLGPRSEVHGTQYF,TGTGCCAGCAGCGTAGGTTTCTTGGGGCCACGGTCGGAGGTGCATGGTACGCAGTATTTT
TRBD2,few,TRBJ2-1,TRBV5-1,CASSYTGIASGREEQFF,TGCGCCAGCAGCTATACAGGGATTGCTAGCGGGAGGGAAGAGCAGTTCTTC
TRBD1,many,TRBJ2-1,TRBV18,CASSPRRDRGNEQFF,TGTGCCAGCTCACCACGAAGGGACAGGGGTAATGAGCAGTTCTTC
TRBD1,few,TRBJ2-1,TRBV9,CASSAQGASYNEQFF,TGTGCCAGCAGCGCCCAGGGGGCATCCTACAATGAGCAGTTCTTC
-,few,TRBJ1-5,TRBV7-9,CASSRADQPQHF,TGTGCCAGCAGCCGCGCAGATCAGCCCCAGCATTTT
-,many,TRBJ1-5,TRBV28,CASWRGSNQPQHF,TGTGCCAGCTGGAGGGGGAGCAATCAGCCCCAGCATTTT
-,many,TRBJ2-5,TRBV28,CASSLNRASQYF,TGTGCCAGCAGTTTGAACAGGGCGAGCCAGTACTTC
TRBD1,many,TRBJ2-3,TRBV12-3/TRBV12-4,CASSPSGQGFTQYF,TGTGCCAGCAGCCCTTCGGGACAGGGCTTTACGCAGTATTTT
-,many,TRBJ2-1,TRBV28,CASSLASAYNEQFF,TGTGCCAGCAGTTTAGCTAGCGCCTACAATGAGCAGTTCTTC
TRBD1,many,TRBJ1-3,TRBV7-2,CASSLLARGVGNTIYF,TGTGCCAGCAGCTTACTGGCCAGGGGGGTGGGAAACACCATATATTTT
-,many,TRBJ2-7,TRBV10-3,CAISDLKSGYEQYF,TGTGCCATCAGTGATCTAAAATCGGGCTACGAGCAGTACTTC
TRBD1,few,TRBJ2-2,TRBV6-1,CASTHVGRGKNTGELFF,TGTGCCAGCACCCACGTGGGCAGGGGGAAGAACACCGGGGAGCTGTTTTTT
TRBD1,many,TRBJ2-7,TRBV6-2/TRBV6-3,CASRDPGQGYYEQYF,TGTGCCAGCAGGGACCCGGGACAGGGGTACTACGAGCAGTACTTC
-,many,TRBJ2-3,TRBV15,CAIRHSIGTDTQYF,TGTGCGATTAGGCACTCAATCGGCACAGATACGCAGTATTTT
TRBD1,many,TRBJ2-3,TRBV28,CASAWTGGHTDTQYF,TGTGCCAGCGCCTGGACAGGCGGCCACACAGATACGCAGTATTTT
TRBD1,many,TRBJ2-1,TRBV7-9,CAITTGFSYNEQFF,TGTGCCATTACGACAGGGTTTTCCTACAATGAGCAGTTCTTC
-,-,TRBJ1-2,TRBV28,CASSSTPWQVNYGYTF,TGTGCCAGCAGTTCCACGCCGTGGCAGGTTAACTATGGCTACACCTTC
-,-,TRBJ1-5,TRBV6-2/TRBV6-3,CTSSYRENQPQHF,TGTACCAGCAGTTATCGGGAAAATCAGCCCCAGCATTTT
-,many,TRBJ2-3,TRBV5-6,CASSLGGDTQYF,TGTGCCAGCAGCTTAGGTGGAGATACGCAGTATTTT
TRBD2,few,TRBJ2-7,TRBV6-6,CASSYSASGASSYEQYF,TGTGCCAGCAGTTACTCGGCGAGCGGGGCCAGCTCCTACGAGCAGTACTTC
-,many,TRBJ2-7,TRBV10-3,CAISEQGSYEQYF,TGTGCCATCAGTGAGCAGGGCTCCTACGAGCAGTACTTC
-,many,TRBJ2-7,TRBV10-3,CAITDPVARGHEQYF,TGTGCCATCACCGACCCGGTGGCCCGGGGCCACGAGCAGTACTTC
TRBD1,many,TRBJ2-7,TRBV28,CASGTEVEQYF,TGTGCCAGCGGGACAGAGGTAGAGCAGTACTTC
TRBD1,many,TRBJ1-1,TRBV9,CASSVGGGVGNTEAFF,TGTGCCAGCAGCGTAGGAGGGGGCGTGGGAAACACTGAAGCTTTCTTT
TRBD2,many,TRBJ2-7,TRBV6-2/TRBV6-3,CASVNSGLAYEQYF,TGTGCCAGCGTGAATTCGGGACTAGCGTACGAGCAGTACTTC
-,-,TRBJ2-5,TRBV6-1,CASSPDWAGTQYF,TGTGCCAGCAGTCCCGACTGGGCAGGGACCCAGTACTTC
-,many,TRBJ2-2,TRBV6-5,CASSLRSYTGELFF,TGTGCCAGCAGTTTACGGTCCTACACCGGGGAGCTGTTTTTT
-,-,TRBJ1-1,TRBV12-3/TRBV12-4,CATSVGRNTEACF,TGTGCCACATCTGTGGGCCGGAACACTGAAGCTTGCTTT
-,few,TRBJ1-1,TRBV5-6,CASSLPQRWNTEAFF,TGTGCCAGCAGCTTGCCCCAACGATGGAACACTGAAGCTTTCTTT
TRBD2,-,TRBJ2-7,TRBV18,CASSPQSSGASYEQYF,TGTGCCAGCTCACCACAGTCTAGCGGGGCCTCCTACGAGCAGTACTTC
-,many,TRBJ2-1,TRBV7-2,CASSTSEFGSGYNEQFF,TGTGCCAGCAGTACTTCAGAATTTGGTTCGGGCTACAATGAGCAGTTCTTC
TRBD2,few,TRBJ2-7,TRBV20-1,CSASGRADYEQYF,TGCAGTGCTAGCGGGAGGGCCGATTACGAGCAGTACTTC
-,few,TRBJ2-7,TRBV25-1,CASSRSGEVREQYF,TGTGCCAGCAGCCGATCAGGGGAAGTCCGGGAGCAGTACTTC
TRBD2,-,TRBJ2-3,TRBV7-9,CASSSPQREGPTDTQYF,TGTGCCAGCAGCTCTCCCCAGCGGGAGGGCCCCACAGATACGCAGTATTTT
TRBD1,-,TRBJ2-1,TRBV24-1,CATSVGWGRGRQDEQFF,TGTGCCACCAGTGTAGGATGGGGCAGGGGGCGTCAGGATGAGCAGTTCTTC
TRBD1,-,TRBJ1-5,TRBV19,CASNPTGWPNQPQHF,TGTGCCAGTAACCCGACAGGGTGGCCAAATCAGCCCCAGCATTTT
-,many,TRBJ1-1,TRBV29-1,CSALQGSGTEAFF,TGCAGCGCCCTACAGGGAAGCGGCACTGAAGCTTTCTTT
-,many,TRBJ1-5,TRBV15,CATSRNRENQPQHF,TGTGCCACCAGTAGGAACAGGGAGAATCAGCCCCAGCATTTT